This is a list of T cell receptor beta chains from one sample in a study of shared clonotypes between healthy human individuals. Only in-frame clones appear in the TCRdb table, and some are missing; sequencing was by immunoSEQ multiplex PCR. The repertoire holds more than 550,000 clones, about 90% seen once, with about 34% in the top ten. The sequencing sample was made of memory CD8+ T cells from PBMCs. Receptor source: a young man in good health. Some clones in this sample may be carry-over from other donors' samples. The CDR3 runs from the conserved cysteine through the conserved F or W. D genes are given only for firm matches. Size values are once, few and many counts, or a class for expanded clones, and some rows have none.

>TRBV13|NA|NA|TRBJ2-2
CASSLFVRGYTGELFF
TGTGCCAGCAGCTTATTCGTCAGGGGTTACACCGGGGAGCTGTTTTTT
>TRBV10-3|NA|NA|TRBJ2-1
CAISEWTAYNEQFF
TGTGCCATCAGTGAATGGACGGCCTACAATGAGCAGTTCTTC
>TRBV29-1|NA|NA|TRBJ2-2
CSVEDWSSGTNTGELFF
TGCAGCGTTGAAGATTGGTCGAGCGGAACGAACACCGGGGAGCTGTTTTTT
>TRBV7-6|NA|TRBD2|TRBJ2-7
CASSGGTSGSQQYYEQYF
TGTGCCAGCAGCGGTGGGACTAGCGGGTCCCAACAGTACTACGAGCAGTACTTC
>TRBV19|NA|TRBD1|TRBJ1-4
CASSPRGQGFASNEKLFF
TGTGCCAGTAGCCCGCGGGGACAGGGTTTCGCTAGTAATGAAAAACTGTTTTTT
>TRBV7-9|once|TRBD1|TRBJ1-2
CASSLVNRDSDGYTF
TGTGCCAGCAGCTTAGTTAACCGGGACAGTGATGGCTACACCTTC
>TRBV11-2|NA|NA|TRBJ1-4
CASSLESGHDKLFF
TGTGCCAGCAGCTTAGAATCGGGGCACGATAAACTGTTTTTT
>TRBV2|NA|NA|TRBJ2-2
CASSESQVTNTGELFF
TGTGCCAGCAGTGAATCACAGGTTACTAACACCGGGGAGCTGTTTTTT
>TRBV29-1|NA|TRBD2|TRBJ2-2
CSVGLAGKGGELFF
TGCAGCGTTGGACTAGCGGGAAAGGGCGGGGAGCTGTTTTTT
>TRBV6-1|many|TRBD1|TRBJ2-7
CASTEITGTGDYEQYF
TGTGCCAGCACTGAAATTACCGGGACAGGGGACTACGAGCAGTACTTC
>TRBV28|NA|NA|TRBJ2-5
CASSPPRETQYF
TGTGCCAGCAGTCCCCCAAGAGAAACCCAGTACTTC
>TRBV28|NA|NA|TRBJ2-1
CASSSYGLGASGDEQFF
TGTGCCAGCAGTTCATACGGACTCGGGGCCAGCGGAGATGAGCAGTTCTTC
>TRBV7-9|NA|NA|TRBJ1-4
CASSSPPPATNEKLFF
TGTGCCAGCAGCTCACCCCCACCCGCAACTAATGAAAAACTGTTTTTT
>TRBV11-2|NA|NA|TRBJ2-7
CASSLDVRPTDEQYF
TGTGCCAGCAGCTTAGATGTCAGGCCCACCGACGAGCAGTACTTC
>TRBV6-6|few|NA|TRBJ1-2
CASSYSVEGLTF
TGTGCCAGCAGTTACTCGGTGGAGGGCCTCACCTTC
>TRBV7-9|NA|NA|TRBJ2-7
CASSLPRDASYEQYF
TGTGCCAGCAGCTTACCAAGGGACGCCTCCTACGAGCAGTACTTC
>TRBV27|NA|NA|TRBJ2-5
CASNSQGSQETQYF
TGTGCCAGCAACTCACAGGGTTCACAAGAGACCCAGTACTTC
>TRBV27|NA|NA|TRBJ1-2
CASRLTGTPTGYGYTF
TGTGCCAGCAGATTGACAGGTACCCCTACTGGCTATGGCTACACCTTC
>TRBV11-2|NA|NA|TRBJ2-7
CASSHPAGWGRVYEQYF
TGTGCCAGCAGCCACCCCGCGGGGTGGGGGAGAGTTTACGAGCAGTACTTC
>TRBV6-5|NA|NA|TRBJ2-5
CASSYSGVRETQYF
TGTGCCAGCAGTTACTCTGGGGTCCGAGAGACCCAGTACTTC
>TRBV9|NA|NA|TRBJ1-3
CASSVEWGGNTIYF
TGTGCCAGCAGCGTAGAATGGGGTGGAAACACCATATATTTT
>TRBV5-6|NA|NA|TRBJ1-4
CASSGQGMGTNEKLFF
TGTGCCAGCAGCGGGCAGGGTATGGGGACTAATGAAAAACTGTTTTTT
>TRBV7-9|NA|NA|TRBJ1-1
CASSPPGFGDTEAFF
TGTGCCAGCAGCCCCCCGGGATTTGGGGACACTGAAGCTTTCTTT
>TRBV7-8|NA|TRBD1|TRBJ1-1
CASSGNRGLTEAFF
TGTGCCAGCAGCGGGAACAGGGGGTTGACTGAAGCTTTCTTT
>TRBV7-3|NA|NA|TRBJ2-3
CASSDQGPPSELDTQYF
TGTGCCAGCAGCGATCAGGGGCCGCCAAGTGAGTTAGATACGCAGTATTTT
>TRBV7-6|NA|NA|TRBJ2-7
CASSFRRGPSYEQYF
TGTGCCAGCAGCTTTCGTCGGGGTCCCTCCTACGAGCAGTACTTC
>TRBV19|NA|NA|TRBJ1-2
CASSGTANYGYTF
TGTGCCAGTAGTGGGACGGCGAACTATGGCTACACCTTC
>TRBV27|once|NA|TRBJ2-1
CASSLRGGGEFF
TGTGCCAGCAGTCTTCGGGGAGGGGGCGAGTTCTTC
>TRBV11-2|NA|NA|TRBJ1-1
CASSLGGRTEAFF
TGTGCCAGCAGCTTAGGGGGGCGGACTGAAGCTTTCTTT
>TRBV13|NA|NA|TRBJ2-5
CATQAGDETQYF
TGTGCCACCCAGGCCGGGGATGAGACCCAGTACTTC
>TRBV6-5|NA|TRBD2|TRBJ2-1
CASSYLAGAYNEQFF
TGTGCCAGCAGTTATTTAGCGGGGGCCTACAATGAGCAGTTCTTC
>TRBV28|NA|NA|TRBJ1-1
CASSHDRYTEAFF
TGTGCCAGTTCCCATGATCGTTACACTGAAGCTTTCTTT
>TRBV27|NA|NA|TRBJ2-3
CASSLYPPGVSTDTQYF
TGTGCCAGCAGTTTATACCCCCCGGGGGTTAGCACAGATACGCAGTATTTT
>TRBV5-6|NA|NA|TRBJ2-7
CASSFGSQGYEQYF
TGTGCCAGCAGCTTCGGGTCTCAGGGTTACGAGCAGTACTTC
>TRBV9|NA|TRBD2|TRBJ2-1
CASSVLLAGGPGNEQFF
TGTGCCAGCAGCGTCCTGTTAGCGGGAGGGCCTGGCAATGAGCAGTTCTTC